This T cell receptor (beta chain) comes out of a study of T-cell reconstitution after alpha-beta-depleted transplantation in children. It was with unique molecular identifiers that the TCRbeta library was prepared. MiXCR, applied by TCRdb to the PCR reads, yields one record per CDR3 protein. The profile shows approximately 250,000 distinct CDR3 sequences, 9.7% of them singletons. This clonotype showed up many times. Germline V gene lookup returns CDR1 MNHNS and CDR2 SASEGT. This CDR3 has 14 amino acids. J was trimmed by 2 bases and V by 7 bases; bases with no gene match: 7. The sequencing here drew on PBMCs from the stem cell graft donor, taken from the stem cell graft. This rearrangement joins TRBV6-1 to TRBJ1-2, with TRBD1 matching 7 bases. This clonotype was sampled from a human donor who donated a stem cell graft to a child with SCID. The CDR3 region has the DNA TGTGCCAGCATATCGTGGGGACAGAACTATGGCTACACCTTC. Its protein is CASISWGQNYGYTF.